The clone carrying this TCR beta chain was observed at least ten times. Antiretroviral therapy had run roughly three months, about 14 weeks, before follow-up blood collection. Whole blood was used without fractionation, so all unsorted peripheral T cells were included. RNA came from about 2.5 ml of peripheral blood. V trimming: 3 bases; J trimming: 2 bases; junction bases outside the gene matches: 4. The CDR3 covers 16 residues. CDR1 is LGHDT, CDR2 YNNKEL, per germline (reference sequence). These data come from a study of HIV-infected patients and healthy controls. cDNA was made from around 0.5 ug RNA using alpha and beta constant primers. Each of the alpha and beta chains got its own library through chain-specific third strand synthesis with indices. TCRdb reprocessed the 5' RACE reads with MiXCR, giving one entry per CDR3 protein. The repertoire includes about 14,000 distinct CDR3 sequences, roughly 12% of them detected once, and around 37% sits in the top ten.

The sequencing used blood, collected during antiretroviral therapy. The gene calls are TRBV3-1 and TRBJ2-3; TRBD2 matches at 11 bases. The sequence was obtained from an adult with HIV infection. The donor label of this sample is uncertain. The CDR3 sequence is CASSQTSGTYTDTQYF. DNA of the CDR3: TGTGCCAGCAGCCAGACTAGCGGGACCTACACAGATACGCAGTATTTT.